This T cell receptor (beta chain) was retrieved from a study of shared clonotypes between healthy human individuals. Concerning this clone: Its antigen is undetermined.

Study outcomes and limitations: Estimated richness values were generally larger in naive subsets than in memory subsets. Clonotypes shared by all four sorted-subset donors had higher generation probabilities than non-shared clonotypes.

Deep-level assay runs were performed. The table came from immunoSEQ multiplex PCR; TCRdb's copy has only in-frame clones and leaves some out. The top ten clones hold roughly 1.2% of a sample with 1,500,000 or so clones, approximately 96% of them seen once. The study drew all its donors from Caucasian adults living in Nashville, Tennessee. This CDR3 region has 14 residues. J gave up 0 bases and V 9 bases, and 4 bases lay outside the gene matches. Germline V gene data show CDR1 as MDHEN and CDR2 as SYDVKM. This TCR derives from a man aged 30 to 45 in good health. Sequencing was performed on naive CD4+ T cells sorted from blood. Documented subset: CD45RA+ positively selected. The chain employs TRBV28 and TRBJ2-7; 11 nucleotides line up with TRBD2. CDR3: CASGLAGSSYEQYF. The CDR3 coding sequence is TGTGCCAGTGGACTAGCGGGTAGCTCCTACGAGCAGTACTTC.